This T cell receptor (beta chain) was identified during a study of lung T cells in sarcoidosis with Löfgren's syndrome. The ends were cut back, 0 bases at V and 7 bases at J, with 18 bases in the middle. The CDR3 contains 16 residues. Germline values: CDR1 LGHDT, CDR2 YNNKEL (reference sequence). Overall study results and limits: TRAV12-1 and TRBV2 were reportedly most expanded in Löfgren's patients. Shared TRAV12-1 and TRBV2 CDR3 motifs across Löfgren's syndrome patients reportedly suggested public CD4+ TCRs.

TCRdb re-derived calls from the reads in MiXCR, one entry per CDR3 protein. Here the sample spans 6,500 to 9,500 distinct CDR3 sequences, around a fifth being singletons. In its sample, this clonotype was seen many times. As yet, its antigen is unknown. This chain connects TRBV3-1 to TRBJ1-2; TRBD1 might be the D (5 bases). The source of this sequence is a human donor with sarcoidosis (Löfgren's syndrome or another form), or a control subject (not recorded which). Sequenced input: CD4+ T cells from bronchoalveolar lavage fluid. As DNA, the CDR3 is TGTGCCAGCAGCCAAGAAAGGACAACCTCCCCGAGTGGCTACACCTTC. Encoded protein: CASSQERTTSPSGYTF.